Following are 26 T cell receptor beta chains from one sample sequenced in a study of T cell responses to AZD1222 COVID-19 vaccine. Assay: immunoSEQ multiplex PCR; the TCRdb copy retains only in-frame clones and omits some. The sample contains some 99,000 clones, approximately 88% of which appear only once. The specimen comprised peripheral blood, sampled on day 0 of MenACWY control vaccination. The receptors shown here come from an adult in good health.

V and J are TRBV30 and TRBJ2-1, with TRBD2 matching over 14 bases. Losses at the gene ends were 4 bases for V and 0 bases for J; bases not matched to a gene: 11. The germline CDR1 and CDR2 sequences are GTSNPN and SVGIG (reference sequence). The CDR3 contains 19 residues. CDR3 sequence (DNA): TGTGCCTGGAACTCGGGGACTAGCGGGAGCAGATACTCCTACAATGAGCAGTTCTTC. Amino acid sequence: CAWNSGTSGSRYSYNEQFF.

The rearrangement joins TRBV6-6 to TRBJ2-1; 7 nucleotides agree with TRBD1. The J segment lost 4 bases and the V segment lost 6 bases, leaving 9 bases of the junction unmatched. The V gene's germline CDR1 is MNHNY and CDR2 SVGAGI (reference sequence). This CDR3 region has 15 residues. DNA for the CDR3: TGTGCCAGCAGACCAGGGGGTGAAACTTACAATGAGCAGTTCTTC. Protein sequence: CASRPGGETYNEQFF.

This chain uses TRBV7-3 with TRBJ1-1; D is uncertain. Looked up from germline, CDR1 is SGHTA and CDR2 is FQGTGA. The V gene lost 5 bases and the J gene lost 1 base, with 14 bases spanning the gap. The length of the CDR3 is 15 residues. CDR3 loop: CASSPHGPGNTEAFF. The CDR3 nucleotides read TGTGCCAGCAGCCCCCATGGCCCCGGGAACACTGAAGCTTTCTTT.

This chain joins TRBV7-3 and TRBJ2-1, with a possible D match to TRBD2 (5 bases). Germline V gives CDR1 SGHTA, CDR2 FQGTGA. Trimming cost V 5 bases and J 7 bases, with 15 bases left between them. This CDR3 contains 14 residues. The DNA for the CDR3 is TGTGCCAGCAGCCTCCCTGGGGAGACAAATGAGCAGTTCTTC. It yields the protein CASSLPGETNEQFF. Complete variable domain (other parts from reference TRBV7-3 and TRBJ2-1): GAGVSQTPSNKVTEKGKYVELRCDPISGHTALYWYRQSLGQGPEFLIYFQGTGAADDSGLPNDRFFAVRPEGSVSTLKIQRTERGDSAVYLCASSLPGETNEQFFGPGTRLTVL.

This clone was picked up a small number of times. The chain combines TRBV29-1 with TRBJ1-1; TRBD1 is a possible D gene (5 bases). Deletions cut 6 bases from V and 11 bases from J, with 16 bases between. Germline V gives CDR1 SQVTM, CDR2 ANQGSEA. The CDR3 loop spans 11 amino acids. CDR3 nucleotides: TGCAGCGTCCCTCGGGGGATTTGGGCTTTCTTT. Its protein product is CSVPRGIWAFF.

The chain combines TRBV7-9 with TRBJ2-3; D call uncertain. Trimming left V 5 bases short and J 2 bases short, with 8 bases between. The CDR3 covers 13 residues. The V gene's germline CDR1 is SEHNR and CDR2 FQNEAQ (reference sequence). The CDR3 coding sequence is TGTGCCAGCAGCCAACTTCCCACAGATACGCAGTATTTT. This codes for CASSQLPTDTQYF.

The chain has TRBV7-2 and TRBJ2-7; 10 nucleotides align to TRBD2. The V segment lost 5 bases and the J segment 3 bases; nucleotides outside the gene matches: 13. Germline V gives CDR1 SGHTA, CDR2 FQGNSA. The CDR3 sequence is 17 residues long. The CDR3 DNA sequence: TGTGCCAGCAGCCTAACCCTCGGGACTAGCGAGGTCTACGAGCAGTACTTC. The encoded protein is CASSLTLGTSEVYEQYF.

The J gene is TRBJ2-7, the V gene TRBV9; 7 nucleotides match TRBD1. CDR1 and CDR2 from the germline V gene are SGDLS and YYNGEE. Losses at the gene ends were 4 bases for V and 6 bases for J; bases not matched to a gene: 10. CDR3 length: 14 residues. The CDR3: CASSLTGLISEQYF. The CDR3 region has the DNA TGTGCCAGCAGCCTGACAGGGTTGATATCCGAGCAGTACTTC.

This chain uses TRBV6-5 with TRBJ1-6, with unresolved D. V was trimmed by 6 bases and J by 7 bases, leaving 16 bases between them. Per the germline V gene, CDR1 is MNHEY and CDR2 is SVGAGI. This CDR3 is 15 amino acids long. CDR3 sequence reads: CASSDGISINSPLHF. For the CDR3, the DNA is TGTGCCAGCAGCGACGGGATTTCAATAAATTCACCCCTCCACTTT.

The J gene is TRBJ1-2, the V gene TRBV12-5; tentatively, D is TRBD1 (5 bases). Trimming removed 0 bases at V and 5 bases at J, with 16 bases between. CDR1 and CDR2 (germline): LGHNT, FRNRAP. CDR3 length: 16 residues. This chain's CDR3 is CASGLVPTGYQYGYTF. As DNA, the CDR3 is TGTGCTAGTGGTTTGGTACCTACAGGATACCAATATGGCTACACCTTC.

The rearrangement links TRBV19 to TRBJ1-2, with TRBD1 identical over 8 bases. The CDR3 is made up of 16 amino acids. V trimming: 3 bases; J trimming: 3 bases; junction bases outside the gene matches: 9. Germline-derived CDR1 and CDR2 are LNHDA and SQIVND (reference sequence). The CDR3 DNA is TGTGCCAGTAGTATCGACAGGGGACATCGGGACTATGGCTACACCTTC. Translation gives CASSIDRGHRDYGYTF.

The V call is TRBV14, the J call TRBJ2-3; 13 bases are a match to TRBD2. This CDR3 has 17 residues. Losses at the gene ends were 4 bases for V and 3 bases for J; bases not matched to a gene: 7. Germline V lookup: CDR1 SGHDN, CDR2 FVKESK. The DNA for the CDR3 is TGTGCCAGCAGCCGCGCACTAGCGGGGGGGCCAACAGATACGCAGTATTTT. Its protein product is CASSRALAGGPTDTQYF.

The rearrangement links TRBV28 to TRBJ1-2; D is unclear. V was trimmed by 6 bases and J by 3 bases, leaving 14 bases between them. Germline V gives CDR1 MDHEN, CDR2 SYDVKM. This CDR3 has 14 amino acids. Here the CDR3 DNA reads TGTGCCAGCAGAACCCCGGGATCGCACTATGGCTACACCTTC. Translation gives CASRTPGSHYGYTF.

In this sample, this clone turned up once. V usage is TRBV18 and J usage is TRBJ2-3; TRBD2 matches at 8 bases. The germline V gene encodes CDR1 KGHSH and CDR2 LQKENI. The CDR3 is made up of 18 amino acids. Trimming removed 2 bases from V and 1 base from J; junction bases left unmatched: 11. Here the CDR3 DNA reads TGTGCCAGCTCACCATTTGAAGCGGGGGCGATGGGCACAGATACGCAGTATTTT. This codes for CASSPFEAGAMGTDTQYF. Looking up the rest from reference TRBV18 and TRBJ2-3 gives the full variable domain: NAGVMQNPRHLVRRRGQEARLRCSPMKGHSHVYWYRQLPEEGLKFMVYLQKENIIDESGMPKERFSAEFPKEGPSILRIQQVVRGDSAAYFCASSPFEAGAMGTDTQYFGPGTRLTVL.

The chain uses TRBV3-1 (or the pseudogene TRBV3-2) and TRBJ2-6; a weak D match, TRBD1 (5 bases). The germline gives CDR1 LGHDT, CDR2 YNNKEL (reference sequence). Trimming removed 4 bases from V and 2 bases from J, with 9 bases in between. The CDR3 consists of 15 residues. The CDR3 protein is CASSLGQAGANVLTF. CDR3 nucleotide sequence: TGTGCCAGCAGCCTCGGACAAGCTGGGGCCAACGTCCTGACTTTC.

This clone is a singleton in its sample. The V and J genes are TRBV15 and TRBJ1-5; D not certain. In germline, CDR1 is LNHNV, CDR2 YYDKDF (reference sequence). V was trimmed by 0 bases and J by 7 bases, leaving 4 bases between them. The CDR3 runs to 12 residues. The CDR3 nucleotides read TGTGCCACCAGCAGAGATAACCAGCCCCAGCATTTT. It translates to CATSRDNQPQHF.

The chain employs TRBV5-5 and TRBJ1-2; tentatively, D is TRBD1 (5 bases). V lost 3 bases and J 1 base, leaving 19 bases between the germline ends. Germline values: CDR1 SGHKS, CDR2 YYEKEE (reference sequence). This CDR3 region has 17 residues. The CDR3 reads CASSSYRDFSFNYGYTF. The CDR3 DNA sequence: TGTGCCAGCAGCTCTTACCGGGACTTTTCCTTTAACTATGGCTACACCTTC.

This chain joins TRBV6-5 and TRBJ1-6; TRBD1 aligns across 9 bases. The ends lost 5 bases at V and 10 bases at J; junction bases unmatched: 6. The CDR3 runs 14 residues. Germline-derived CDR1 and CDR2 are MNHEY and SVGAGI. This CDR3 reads CASSQDRGVSPLHF. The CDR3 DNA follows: TGTGCCAGCAGTCAGGACAGGGGAGTCTCACCCCTCCACTTT.

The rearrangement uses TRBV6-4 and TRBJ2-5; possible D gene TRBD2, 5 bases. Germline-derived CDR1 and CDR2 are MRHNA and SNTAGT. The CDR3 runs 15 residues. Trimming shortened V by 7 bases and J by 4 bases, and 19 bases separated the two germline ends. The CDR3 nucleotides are TGTGCCAGCACCGAACGTCTCAGCGAGGGAGAGACCCAGTACTTC. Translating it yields CASTERLSEGETQYF.

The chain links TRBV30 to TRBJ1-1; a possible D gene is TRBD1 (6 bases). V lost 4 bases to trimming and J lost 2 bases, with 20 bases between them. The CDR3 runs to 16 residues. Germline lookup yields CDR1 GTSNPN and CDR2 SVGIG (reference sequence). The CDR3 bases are TGTGCCTGGAAACCCGCCGGGACAACCTTCAACACTGAAGCTTTCTTT. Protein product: CAWKPAGTTFNTEAFF.

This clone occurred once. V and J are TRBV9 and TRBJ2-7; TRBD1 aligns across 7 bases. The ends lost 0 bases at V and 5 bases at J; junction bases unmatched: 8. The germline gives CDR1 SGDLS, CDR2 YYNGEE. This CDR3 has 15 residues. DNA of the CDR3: TGTGCCAGCAGCGTAGGGGCGACAGGGAACCACGAGCAGTACTTC. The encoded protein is CASSVGATGNHEQYF.

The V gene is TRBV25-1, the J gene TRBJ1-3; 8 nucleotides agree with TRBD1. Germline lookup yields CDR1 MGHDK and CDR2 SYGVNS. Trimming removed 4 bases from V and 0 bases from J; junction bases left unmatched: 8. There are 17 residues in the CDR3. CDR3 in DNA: TGTGCCAGCAGTGCCCGACAGGGGCCCACCTCTGGAAACACCATATATTTT. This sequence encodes CASSARQGPTSGNTIYF.

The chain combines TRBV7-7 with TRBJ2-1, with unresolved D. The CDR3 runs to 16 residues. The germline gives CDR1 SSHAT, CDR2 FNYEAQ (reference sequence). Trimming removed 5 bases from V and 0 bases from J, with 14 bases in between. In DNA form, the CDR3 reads TGTGCCAGCAGCCCGCTGGACCTAACCTCCTACAATGAGCAGTTCTTC. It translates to CASSPLDLTSYNEQFF.

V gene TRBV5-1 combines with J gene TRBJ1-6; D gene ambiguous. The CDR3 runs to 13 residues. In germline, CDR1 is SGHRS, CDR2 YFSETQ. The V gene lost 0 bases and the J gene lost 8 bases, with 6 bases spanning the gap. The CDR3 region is CASSLAGHSPLHF. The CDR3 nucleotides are TGCGCCAGCAGCTTGGCGGGCCATTCACCCCTCCACTTT.

In DNA, the CDR3 is TGTGCCAGCAGTTTAGGGAGGGTCCAGCCCCAGCATTTT. Protein product: CASSLGRVQPQHF. This sequence joins TRBV12-3 or TRBV12-4 and TRBJ1-5; D uncertain. The V gene lost 1 base and the J gene lost 7 bases, with 8 bases spanning the gap. The CDR3 has 13 amino acids.

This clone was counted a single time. CDR3 coding DNA: TGTGCCAGCTCACTTGGGACTCTCAATGAGCAGTTCTTC. It codes for CASSLGTLNEQFF. This rearrangement joins TRBV18 to TRBJ2-1, with D perhaps TRBD2 (6 bases). V shed 4 bases and J shed 6 bases, with 10 bases lying between them. The CDR3 spans 13 residues. The germline gives CDR1 KGHSH, CDR2 LQKENI.